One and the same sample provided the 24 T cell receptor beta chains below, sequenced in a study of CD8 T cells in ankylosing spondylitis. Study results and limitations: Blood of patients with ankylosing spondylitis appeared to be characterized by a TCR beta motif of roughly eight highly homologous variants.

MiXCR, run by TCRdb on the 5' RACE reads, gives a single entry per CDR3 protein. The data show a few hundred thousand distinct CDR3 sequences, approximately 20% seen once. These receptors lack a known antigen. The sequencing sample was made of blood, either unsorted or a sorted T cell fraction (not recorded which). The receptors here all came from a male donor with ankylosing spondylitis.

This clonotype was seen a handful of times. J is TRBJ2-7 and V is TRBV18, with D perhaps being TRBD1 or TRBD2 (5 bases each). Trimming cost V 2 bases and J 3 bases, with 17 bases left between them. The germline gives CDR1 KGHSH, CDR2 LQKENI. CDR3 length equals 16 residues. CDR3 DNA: TGTGCCAGCTCACCATATGGCCCCGGGGCAGGCTACGAGCAGTACTTC. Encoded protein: CASSPYGPGAGYEQYF.

CDR3 sequence reads: CASYPRTGGTGELFF. CDR3 sequence (DNA): TGTGCCAGCTATCCCCGAACAGGAGGCACCGGGGAGCTGTTTTTT. V gene TRBV28 combines with J gene TRBJ2-2, with D perhaps being TRBD1 or TRBD2 (5 bases each). The CDR3 has 15 residues. Between the trimmed V and J ends, which lost 8 bases and 4 bases, there was a span of 17 bases. Germline CDR1 is MDHEN and CDR2 is SYDVKM.

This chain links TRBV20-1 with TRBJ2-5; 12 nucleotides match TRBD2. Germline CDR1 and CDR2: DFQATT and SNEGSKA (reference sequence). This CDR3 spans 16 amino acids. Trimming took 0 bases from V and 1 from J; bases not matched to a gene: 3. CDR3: CSARDVTSGSQETQYF. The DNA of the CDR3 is TGCAGTGCTAGAGATGTGACTAGCGGGAGCCAAGAGACCCAGTACTTC.

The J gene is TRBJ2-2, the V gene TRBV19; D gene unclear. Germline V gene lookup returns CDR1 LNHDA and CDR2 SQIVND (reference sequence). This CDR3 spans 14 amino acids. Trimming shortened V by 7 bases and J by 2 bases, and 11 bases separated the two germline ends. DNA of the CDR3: TGTGCCAGTAAGGGAATCGCCAACACCGGGGAGCTGTTTTTT. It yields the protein CASKGIANTGELFF.

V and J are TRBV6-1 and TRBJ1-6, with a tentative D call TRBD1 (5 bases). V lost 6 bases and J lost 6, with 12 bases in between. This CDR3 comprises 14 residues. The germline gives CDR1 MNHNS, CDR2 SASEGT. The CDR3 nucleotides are TGTGCCAGCAGCAACACTGGGGGTAATTCACCCCTCCACTTT. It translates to CASSNTGGNSPLHF.

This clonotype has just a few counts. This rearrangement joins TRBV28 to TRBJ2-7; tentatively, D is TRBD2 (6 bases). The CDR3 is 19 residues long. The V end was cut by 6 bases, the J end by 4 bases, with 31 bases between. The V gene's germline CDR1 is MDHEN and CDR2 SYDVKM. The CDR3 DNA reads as TGTGCCAGCAGAATCGGTTTTGGGCGGGAACATTCCCTGGGTTACGAGCAGTACTTC. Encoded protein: CASRIGFGREHSLGYEQYF.

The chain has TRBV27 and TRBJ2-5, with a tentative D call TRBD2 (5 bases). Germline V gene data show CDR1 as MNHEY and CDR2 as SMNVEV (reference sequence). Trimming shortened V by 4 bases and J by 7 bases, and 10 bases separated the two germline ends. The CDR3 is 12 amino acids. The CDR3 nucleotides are TGTGCCAGCAGTTCTTCACGGGGGACCCAGTACTTC. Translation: CASSSSRGTQYF.

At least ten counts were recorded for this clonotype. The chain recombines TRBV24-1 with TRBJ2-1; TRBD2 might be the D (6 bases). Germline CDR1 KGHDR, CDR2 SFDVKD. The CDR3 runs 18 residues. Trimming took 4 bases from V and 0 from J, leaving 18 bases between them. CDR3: CATSDPGRRGSSYNEQFF. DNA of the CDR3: TGTGCCACCAGTGACCCGGGCCGCCGGGGGAGCTCCTACAATGAGCAGTTCTTC.

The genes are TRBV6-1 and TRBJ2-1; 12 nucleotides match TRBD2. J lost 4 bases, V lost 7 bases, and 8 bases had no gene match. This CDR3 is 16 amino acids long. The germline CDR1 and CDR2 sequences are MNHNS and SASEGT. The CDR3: CASKPPGTSGYNEQFF. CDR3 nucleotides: TGTGCCAGCAAGCCTCCCGGGACTAGCGGGTACAATGAGCAGTTCTTC.

The CDR3 DNA follows: TGTGCCAGCAGCTCCCAAGGGACAACGAGGTCACCCCTCCACTTT. This codes for CASSSQGTTRSPLHF. The J gene is TRBJ1-6, the V gene TRBV7-9; TRBD1 is a possible D gene (6 bases). The germline V and J ends were trimmed by 4 bases and 10 bases, with 17 bases remaining between them. The CDR3 loop spans 15 amino acids. CDR1 is SEHNR and CDR2 is FQNEAQ in the germline V gene (reference sequence).

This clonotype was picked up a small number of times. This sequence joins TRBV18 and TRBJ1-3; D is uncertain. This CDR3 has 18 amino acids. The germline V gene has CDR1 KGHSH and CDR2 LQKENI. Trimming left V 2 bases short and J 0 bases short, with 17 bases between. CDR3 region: CASSPIDGSLFSGNTIYF. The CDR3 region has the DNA TGTGCCAGCTCACCAATCGACGGCTCGTTATTCTCTGGAAACACCATATATTTT.

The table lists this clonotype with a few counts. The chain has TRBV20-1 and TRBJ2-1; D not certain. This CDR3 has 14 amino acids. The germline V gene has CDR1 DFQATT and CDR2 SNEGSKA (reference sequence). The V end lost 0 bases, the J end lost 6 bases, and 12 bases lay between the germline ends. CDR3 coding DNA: TGCAGTGCTAGAGATATAGCCATCCTCAATGAGCAGTTCTTC. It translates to CSARDIAILNEQFF.

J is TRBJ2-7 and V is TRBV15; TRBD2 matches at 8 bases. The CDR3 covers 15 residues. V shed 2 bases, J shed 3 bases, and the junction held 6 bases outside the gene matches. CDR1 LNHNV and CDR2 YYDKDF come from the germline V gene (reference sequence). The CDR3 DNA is TGTGCCACCAGCAGAAGTCCGGGACTAGTCTACGAGCAGTACTTC. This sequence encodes CATSRSPGLVYEQYF.

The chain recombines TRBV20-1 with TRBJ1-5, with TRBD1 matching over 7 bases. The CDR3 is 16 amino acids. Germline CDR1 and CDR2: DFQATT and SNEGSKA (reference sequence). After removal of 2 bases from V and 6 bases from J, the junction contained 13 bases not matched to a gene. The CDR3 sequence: CSARPGEGAAGQPQHF. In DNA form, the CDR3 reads TGCAGTGCTAGACCCGGAGAGGGGGCGGCAGGTCAGCCCCAGCATTTT.

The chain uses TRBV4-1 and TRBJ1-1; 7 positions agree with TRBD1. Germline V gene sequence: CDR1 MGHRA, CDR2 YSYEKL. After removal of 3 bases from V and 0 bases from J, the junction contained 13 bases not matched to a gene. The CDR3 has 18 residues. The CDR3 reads CASSHPGGNLGLNTEAFF. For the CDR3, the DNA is TGCGCCAGCAGCCACCCAGGGGGAAATTTGGGGTTGAACACTGAAGCTTTCTTT.

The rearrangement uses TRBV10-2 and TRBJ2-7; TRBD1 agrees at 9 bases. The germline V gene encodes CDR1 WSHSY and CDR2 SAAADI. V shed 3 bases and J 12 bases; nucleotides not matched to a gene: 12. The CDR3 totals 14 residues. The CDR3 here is CASSDPGQGYPWYF. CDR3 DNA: TGCGCCAGCAGTGACCCGGGACAGGGCTATCCCTGGTACTTC.

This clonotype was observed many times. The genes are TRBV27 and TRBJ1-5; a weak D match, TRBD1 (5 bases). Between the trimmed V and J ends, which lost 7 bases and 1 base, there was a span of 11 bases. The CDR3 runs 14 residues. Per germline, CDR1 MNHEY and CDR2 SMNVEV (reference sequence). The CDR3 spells CASKVWGSNQPQHF. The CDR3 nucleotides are TGTGCCAGCAAGGTCTGGGGGAGCAATCAGCCCCAGCATTTT.

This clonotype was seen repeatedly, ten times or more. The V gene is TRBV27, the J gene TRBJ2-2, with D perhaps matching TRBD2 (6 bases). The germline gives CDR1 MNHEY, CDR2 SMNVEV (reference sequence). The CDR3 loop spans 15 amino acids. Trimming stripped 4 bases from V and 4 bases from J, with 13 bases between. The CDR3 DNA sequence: TGTGCCAGCAGTTCGCGGGGCCGGGTCACCGGGGAGCTGTTTTTT. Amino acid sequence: CASSSRGRVTGELFF.

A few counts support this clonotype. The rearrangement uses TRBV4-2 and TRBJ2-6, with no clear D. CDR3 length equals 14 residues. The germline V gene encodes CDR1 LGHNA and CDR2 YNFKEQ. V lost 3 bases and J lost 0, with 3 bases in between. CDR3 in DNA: TGTGCCAGCAGCCAGAACTCTGGGGCCAACGTCCTGACTTTC. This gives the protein CASSQNSGANVLTF.

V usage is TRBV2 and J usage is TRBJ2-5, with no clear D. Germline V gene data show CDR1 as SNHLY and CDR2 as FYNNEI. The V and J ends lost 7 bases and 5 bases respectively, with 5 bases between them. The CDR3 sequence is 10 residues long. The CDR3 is CASKEETQYF. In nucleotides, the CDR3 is TGTGCCAGCAAAGAGGAGACCCAGTACTTC.

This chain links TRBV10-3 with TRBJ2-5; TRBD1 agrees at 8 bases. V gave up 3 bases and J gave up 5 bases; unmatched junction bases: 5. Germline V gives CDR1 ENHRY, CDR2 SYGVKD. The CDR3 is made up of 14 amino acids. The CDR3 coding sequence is TGTGCCATCAGTGAAGCAGGGGGCGATGAGACCCAGTACTTC. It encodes CAISEAGGDETQYF.

This CDR3 is CAATGTQGHEQFF. DNA of the CDR3: TGTGCCGCTACAGGGACTCAAGGCCATGAGCAGTTCTTC. This chain uses TRBV10-3 with TRBJ2-1; D might be TRBD1 or TRBD2, each matching 6 bases. Deletions cut 11 bases from V and 8 bases from J, with 19 bases between. The CDR3 sequence is 13 residues long. Germline V CDR1 and CDR2: ENHRY, SYGVKD.

This CDR3 reads CASSSGGQGLETQYF. The CDR3 DNA follows: TGTGCCAGCAGCTCCGGGGGACAGGGTTTGGAGACCCAGTACTTC. The V call is TRBV12-3 or TRBV12-4, the J call TRBJ2-5; TRBD1 matches at 9 bases. Trimming took 6 bases from V and 5 from J; bases not matched to a gene: 10. The CDR3 loop spans 15 amino acids.

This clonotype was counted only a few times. The CDR3 DNA sequence: TGTGCTAGTGGTTTAAAGCGGGATTCCTCCTACGAGCAGTACTTC. Translation gives CASGLKRDSSYEQYF. V and J are TRBV12-5 and TRBJ2-7; 7 nucleotides align to TRBD2. From germline, CDR1 is LGHNT and CDR2 FRNRAP. This CDR3 spans 15 amino acids. J was trimmed by 0 bases and V by 3 bases; bases with no gene match: 5.